What follows are 11 T cell receptor beta chains derived from one specimen sequenced in a study of T cell repertoires in cytomegalovirus infection. These receptors have no known antigen. TCRdb independently ran MiXCR on the reads; one entry per CDR3 protein. The sample shows 550,000 to 850,000 distinct CDR3 sequences, roughly 36% of them seen only once. This specimen was cultured PBMCs, taken from culture after CMV antigen stimulation. All receptors come from a human donor in good health (CMV status not recorded). Some clones in this sample may be carry-over from other donors' samples.

The J gene is TRBJ2-7, the V gene TRBV7-6; 9 bases map to TRBD1. CDR3 length: 15 amino acids. Trimming cost V 6 bases and J 2 bases; bases outside gene matches: 8. CDR1 and CDR2 (germline): SGHVS, FNYEAQ. CDR3 DNA sequence: TGTGCCAGCAGGGGGGGACAGGGCACCACCTACGAGCAGTACTTC. Translation: CASRGGQGTTYEQYF.

Many counts were recorded for this clonotype. The J gene is TRBJ1-1, the V gene TRBV7-9; 8 nucleotides agree with TRBD1. This CDR3 comprises 15 residues. After removal of 3 bases from V and 5 bases from J, the junction contained 8 bases not matched to a gene. Germline V CDR1 and CDR2: SEHNR, FQNEAQ (reference sequence). CDR3 nucleotides: TGTGCCAGCAGCTTCCGGACAGGGAGGACGACTGAAGCTTTCTTT. It specifies CASSFRTGRTTEAFF. The variable domain in full, with the rest retrieved from reference TRBV7-9 and TRBJ1-1, is DTGVSQNPRHKITKRGQNVTFRCDPISEHNRLYWYRQTLGQGPEFLTYFQNEAQLEKSRLLSDRFSAERPKGSFSTLEIQRTEQGDSAMYLCASSFRTGRTTEAFFGQGTRLTVV.

The chain employs TRBV7-2 and TRBJ2-2; 9 bases agree with TRBD2. The CDR3 consists of 14 residues. Germline CDR1 and CDR2: SGHTA and FQGNSA. V gave up 7 bases and J gave up 9 bases; unmatched junction bases: 9. The CDR3 sequence is CASTLAGAPRELFF. CDR3 sequence (DNA): TGTGCCAGCACTTTAGCGGGAGCCCCGCGGGAGCTGTTTTTT. Complete variable domain (other parts from reference TRBV7-2 and TRBJ2-2): GAGVSQSPSNKVTEKGKDVELRCDPISGHTALYWYRQSLGQGLEFLIYFQGNSAPDKSGLPSDRFSAERTGGSVSTLTIQRTQQEDSAVYLCASTLAGAPRELFFGEGSRLTVL.

V and J are TRBV24-1 and TRBJ2-7; D remains ambiguous. Trimming took 0 bases from V and 3 from J, leaving 11 bases between them. CDR3 length: 15 residues. Germline CDR1 and CDR2: KGHDR and SFDVKD. The CDR3 loop reads CATSDLRREIYEQYF. CDR3 nucleotide sequence: TGTGCCACCAGTGATTTGCGCAGAGAAATCTACGAGCAGTACTTC.

This clonotype has more than one count but fewer than ten. The V and J genes are TRBV6-1 and TRBJ1-2, with no clear D. Germline CDR1 and CDR2: MNHNS and SASEGT. CDR3 length: 13 amino acids. Trimming shortened V by 4 bases and J by 1 base, and 7 bases separated the two germline ends. CDR3 in amino acids: CASSGLVNYGYTF. The CDR3 nucleotides read TGTGCCAGCAGTGGGCTAGTTAACTATGGCTACACCTTC.

This clonotype has a count of ten or more. The chain joins TRBV7-2 to TRBJ1-6; weak D call: TRBD1 (5 bases). Germline CDR1 SGHTA, CDR2 FQGNSA. V was cut by 4 bases and J by 8 bases, with 15 bases left in between. The CDR3 totals 15 residues. The CDR3 coding sequence is TGTGCCAGCAGCTACAGACACAGAGGGGATTCACCCCTCCACTTT. Translated, it gives CASSYRHRGDSPLHF.

This clonotype has ten or more counts. The chain is built from TRBV7-2 and TRBJ2-3, with TRBD2 identical over 9 bases. Germline V gives CDR1 SGHTA, CDR2 FQGNSA. Germline trimming cut 1 base from V and 0 bases from J; bases unmatched to any gene: 8. This CDR3 is 18 amino acids long. The CDR3 spells CASSLVQREESSTDTQYF. DNA for the CDR3: TGTGCCAGCAGCTTAGTACAGCGGGAGGAGTCGAGCACAGATACGCAGTATTTT.

This clonotype has a single count. The rearrangement joins TRBV10-3 to TRBJ2-5; a possible D gene is TRBD1 (5 bases). V was cut by 0 bases and J by 5 bases, with 13 bases left in between. Germline values: CDR1 ENHRY, CDR2 SYGVKD. The CDR3 runs 15 residues. For the CDR3, the DNA is TGTGCCATCAGTGAGTCCGGCAGGGTAGGGGAGACCCAGTACTTC. Its translation: CAISESGRVGETQYF.

The DNA of the CDR3 is TGTGCCAGTAGTCCCTACGTGGGCGGCTCTTCCTACGAGCAGTACTTC. This encodes CASSPYVGGSSYEQYF. The J gene is TRBJ2-7, the V gene TRBV19; D is unresolved. This CDR3 contains 16 residues. Trimming cost V 5 bases and J 1 base, with 18 bases left between them. CDR1 LNHDA and CDR2 SQIVND come from the germline V gene (reference sequence).

A few counts support this clonotype. J is TRBJ2-3 and V is TRBV6-5, with 8 positions matching TRBD1. In germline, CDR1 is MNHEY, CDR2 SVGAGI. The V and J ends lost 6 bases and 5 bases, in that order; junction bases with no gene match: 7. The CDR3 runs to 14 residues. CDR3 residues: CASRTDRGRDTQYF. The CDR3 DNA is TGTGCCAGCAGAACCGACAGGGGAAGAGATACGCAGTATTTT.

Only a few counts were recorded for this clonotype. The CDR3 DNA reads as TGTGCCAGCAGCTTAGCGATTATGGACTCCCAGGACGAGCAGTACTTC. Translation gives CASSLAIMDSQDEQYF. The V call is TRBV7-8, the J call TRBJ2-7; TRBD2 is a possible D gene (5 bases). The CDR3 has 16 amino acids. Germline CDR1 and CDR2: SGHVS and FQNEAQ. Between the trimmed V and J ends, which lost 0 bases and 5 bases, there was a span of 17 bases.